A selection of T cell receptor beta chains follows, all from one sample in a study of cytomegalovirus exposure and HLA in healthy donors. The assay was immunoSEQ multiplex PCR, and TCRdb's table has in-frame clones only and misses some. The data hold around 200,000 clones, with approximately 90% observed a single time. Sequencing was done on a sample of PBMCs. These receptors were collected from a woman younger than 35 in good health and CMV-seronegative. The CDR3 runs from the conserved cysteine through the conserved F or W. The D gene is left open where the match is weak. Only some rows state a clone size, as once, few, many or a class for expanded clones.

clone size	V gene	J gene	D gene	CDR3 DNA	CDR3 protein
few	TRBV21-1	TRBJ2-7	NA	TGTGCACAGGGGGTATGGATACCCTACGAGCAGTACTTC	CAQGVWIPYEQYF
once	TRBV27	TRBJ2-2	NA	TGTGCCAGCAGCCCAAGACCTAGCGTCGGGCACGGGGAGCTGTTTTTT	CASSPRPSVGHGELFF
few	TRBV28	TRBJ2-7	NA	TGTGCCAGCAGTCCGAGGAGCGAGCAGTACTTC	CASSPRSEQYF
NA	TRBV10-1	TRBJ1-4	NA	TGCGCCAGCAGAAAATTACAGGAATCAGGTGAAAAACTGTTTTTT	CASRKLQESGEKLFF
NA	TRBV7-9	TRBJ1-1	TRBD1	TGTGCCAGCAGCCTAGGGACAGGCACTGAAGCTTTCTTT	CASSLGTGTEAFF
NA	TRBV11-3	TRBJ2-1	TRBD2	TGTGCCAGCAGCAAAGAGGCGGGACTAGTAGGTGAGCAGTTCTTC	CASSKEAGLVGEQFF
once	TRBV4-1	TRBJ1-2	NA	TGCGCCAGCAGCCAAGTAGCGGCCCGCAAGAATGGCTACACCTTC	CASSQVAARKNGYTF
NA	TRBV6-1	TRBJ1-2	TRBD1	TGTGCCAGCAGTAGACAGGGGGTGAATGGCTACACCTTC	CASSRQGVNGYTF
NA	TRBV4-3	TRBJ2-1	TRBD2	TGCGCCAGCAGCCAAAGCGGGGGGGCAACTTACAATGAGCAGTTCTTC	CASSQSGGATYNEQFF
NA	TRBV4-1	TRBJ2-2	TRBD2	TGCGCCAGCAGCCATTCTAGCGGGGGGCGGAACACCGGGGAGCTGTTTTTT	CASSHSSGGRNTGELFF
NA	TRBV6-5	TRBJ1-2	NA	TGTGCCAGCACCGTGGGGCCTAACTATGGCTACACCTTC	CASTVGPNYGYTF
NA	TRBV6-1	TRBJ2-7	NA	TGTGCCAGCAGTGAAAAAACACAGCCTTCCTTC	CASSEKTQPSF
NA	TRBV5-4	TRBJ1-2	NA	TGTGCCAGCAGCTTGGTTGTTTCAGACAGATATGGCTACACCTTC	CASSLVVSDRYGYTF
NA	TRBV7-2	TRBJ1-5	NA	TGTGCCAGCACAAGGTCAGGGGATCAGCCCCAGCATTTT	CASTRSGDQPQHF
NA	TRBV7-2	TRBJ2-1	TRBD2	TGTGCCAGCAGCCAGTACGGACTAGCGGGAGGATCAGGGCAGTTCTTC	CASSQYGLAGGSGQFF
NA	TRBV4-1	TRBJ2-1	TRBD1	TGCGCCAGCAGCCAAGTGGCAGGGGGCGGTGAGCAGTTCTTC	CASSQVAGGGEQFF
NA	TRBV9	TRBJ2-2	NA	TGTGCCAGCAGCGCCCAGGAGGGTTTAGAGCTGTTTTTT	CASSAQEGLELFF
once	TRBV7-2	TRBJ1-1	TRBD1	TGTGCCAGCAGCCGCGGACAGGGTTGGACTGAAGCTTTCTTT	CASSRGQGWTEAFF
NA	TRBV6-6	TRBJ1-1	NA	TGTGCCGCTACCCCGTTACTGAACACTGAAGCTTTCTTT	CAATPLLNTEAFF
NA	TRBV23-1	TRBJ2-7	NA	TGCGCCAGCAGTGCGGGGGACAACTCCTACGAGCAGTACTTC	CASSAGDNSYEQYF
NA	TRBV11-2	TRBJ1-2	NA	TGTGCCAGCAGCCCGAGAGCTTCTAACTATGGCTACACCTTC	CASSPRASNYGYTF
NA	TRBV19	TRBJ2-3	NA	TGTGCCAGTAGTACTATAGAGGCGGGTTCATCGACAGATACGCAGTATTTT	CASSTIEAGSSTDTQYF
NA	TRBV5-1	TRBJ2-1	NA	TGCGCCAGCAGCTCGCAGGCAGGGAGGACTTACAATGAGCAGTTCTTC	CASSSQAGRTYNEQFF
NA	TRBV7-2	TRBJ2-5	NA	TGTGCCAGCAGCTACGGGAGTCCAGAGCAGTACTTC	CASSYGSPEQYF
NA	TRBV27	TRBJ2-5	TRBD1	TGTGCCAGCCGAAGGGCGACAGGGGCCTTCCAAGAGACCCAGTACTTC	CASRRATGAFQETQYF
NA	TRBV6-5	TRBJ2-1	TRBD1	TGTGCCAGCAGTTTACAGGGGGCGCGTTTGGATGAGCAGTTCTTC	CASSLQGARLDEQFF
NA	TRBV4-2	TRBJ2-1	TRBD2	TGTGCCAGCAGCCAAGACGCAGCGGGGGCCCACAATGAGCAGTTCTTC	CASSQDAAGAHNEQFF
NA	TRBV4-1	TRBJ2-7	TRBD2	TGCGCCAGCAGCCAAGCTAACCGGGACTACAACTACGAGCAGTACTTC	CASSQANRDYNYEQYF
NA	TRBV29-1	TRBJ2-7	TRBD2	TGCAGCGCTGAGACTAGCGGGAGTCCCCCTCATTTC	CSAETSGSPPHF
NA	TRBV7-2	TRBJ2-7	TRBD2	TGTGCCAGCAGCCGGGATAGCGGGGGGATATACGAGCAGTACTTC	CASSRDSGGIYEQYF
NA	TRBV7-8	TRBJ2-7	TRBD1	TGTGCCAGCAGCTTGCAGACAGGGGTTGGCTACGAGCAGTACTTC	CASSLQTGVGYEQYF